A single sample gave rise to the 6 T cell receptor beta chains below, sequenced in a study of OX40 agonist ivuxolimab in advanced cancers. Library preparation was by the immunoSEQ multiplex PCR assay. Not all clones reach the TCRdb copy of this immuneACCESS table, which keeps in-frame sequences only. Checked studies attribute under half of the gap to unresolved V genes and leave the rest unexplained. For this sample the table gives approximately 39,000 clones, of which more than 60% were detected only once. The ten largest clones add up to 8.5% to 14% of the sample. This sample comprised CD4+ or CD8+ T cells sorted from blood, obtained in a trial of the OX40 agonist ivuxolimab. The receptors originated from an adult with an advanced solid tumor such as melanoma, head and neck, liver or kidney cancer.

The chain has TRBV7-9 and TRBJ2-4; D perhaps matches TRBD1 (7 bases). Between the trimmed V and J ends, which lost 5 bases and 5 bases, there was a span of 19 bases. This CDR3 contains 16 residues. CDR1 SEHNR and CDR2 FQNEAQ come from the germline V gene (reference sequence). The CDR3 reads CASSPKTGWGENIQYF. In DNA form, the CDR3 reads TGTGCCAGCAGCCCAAAGACAGGGTGGGGGGAAAACATTCAGTACTTC.

This chain connects TRBV2 to TRBJ1-5, with TRBD1 matching 8 bases. Germline values: CDR1 SNHLY, CDR2 FYNNEI. V gave up 4 bases and J gave up 5 bases; unmatched junction bases: 4. The CDR3 has 14 residues. Here the CDR3 reads CASSADRGDQPQHF. The DNA for the CDR3 is TGTGCCAGCAGTGCAGACAGGGGAGATCAGCCCCAGCATTTT.

The chain links TRBV6-5 to TRBJ2-1, with TRBD2 matching 8 bases. V lost 3 bases to trimming and J lost 9 bases; unmatched junction nucleotides: 10. The CDR3 runs to 15 residues. Germline V gene data show CDR1 as MNHEY and CDR2 as SVGAGI. The CDR3 sequence is CASSYGPGGPSEQFF. The CDR3 region has the DNA TGTGCCAGCAGTTATGGACCGGGGGGGCCCAGTGAGCAGTTCTTC.

This clone is a singleton in its sample. The chain couples TRBV6-4 to TRBJ2-7, with 8 bases aligning to TRBD2. The CDR3 contains 16 residues. V dropped 0 bases and J dropped 7; count of bases not matched to a gene: 11. CDR1 and CDR2 from the germline V gene are MRHNA and SNTAGT. In DNA, the CDR3 is TGTGCCAGCAGTGACTCTTGGCGGGGGGAAGTTGGTGAGCAGTACTTC. Its protein is CASSDSWRGEVGEQYF.

This chain links TRBV6-1 with TRBJ1-3, with a possible D match to TRBD1 (5 bases). Germline lookup yields CDR1 MNHNS and CDR2 SASEGT. This CDR3 contains 14 residues. Trimming took off 7 bases at V and 0 bases at J, with 10 bases between the two ends. The CDR3 region is CASIPGGSGNTIYF. CDR3 coding DNA: TGTGCCAGCATCCCCGGGGGCTCTGGAAACACCATATATTTT.

The V gene is TRBV19, the J gene TRBJ1-2; 9 nucleotides match TRBD1. This CDR3 is built from 14 residues. The J segment lost 8 bases and the V segment lost 7 bases, leaving 11 bases of the junction unmatched. In germline, CDR1 is LNHDA, CDR2 SQIVND (reference sequence). DNA for the CDR3: TGTGCCAGTAAGCTACAGGGGGCGCGCGGCGGCTACACCTTC. Encoded protein: CASKLQGARGGYTF. Supplemented by reference TRBV19 and TRBJ1-2, the full variable domain reads DGGITQSPKYLFRKEGQNVTLSCEQNLNHDAMYWYRQDPGQGLRLIYYSQIVNDFQKGDIAEGYSVSREKKESFPLTVTSAQKNPTAFYLCASKLQGARGGYTFGSGTRLTVV.